These T cell receptor beta chains were read from a single sample in a study of response to subunit inactivated influenza vaccine. TCRdb fed the RT-PCR reads into MiXCR, producing one record per CDR3 protein. The data show 500,000 to 650,000 distinct CDR3 sequences, approximately 7.7% seen once. The source material was PBMCs from blood, sampled 23 months after vaccination. These receptors all stem from a man in his fifties or sixties who received an inactivated influenza vaccine. CDR3s include the opening cysteine and the closing phenylalanine or tryptophan. The D gene is left open where the match is weak. A clone size is listed for some rows: how often the clone was seen (once, few, many), or a class if it is expanded.

clone_size d_call j_call v_call cdr3_aa cdr3_nt
few TRBD1 TRBJ2-1 TRBV18 CASSPGTGEIEFF TGTGCCAGCTCACCAGGGACAGGGGAAATTGAGTTCTTC
many NA TRBJ1-1 TRBV7-2 CASSLMVARTEAFF TGTGCCAGCAGCTTGATGGTGGCTCGGACTGAAGCTTTCTTT
many NA TRBJ2-7 TRBV12-3/TRBV12-4 CASTGQQLSYEQYF TGTGCCAGCACCGGACAGCAGCTCTCCTACGAGCAGTACTTC
many TRBD2 TRBJ2-7 TRBV28 CASTSSGRVSYEQYF TGTGCCAGCACCTCCAGCGGGAGGGTCTCCTACGAGCAGTACTTC
many NA TRBJ1-1 TRBV2 CASGGGGTEAFF TGTGCCAGCGGGGGTGGGGGCACTGAAGCTTTCTTT
NA TRBD2 TRBJ2-1 TRBV24-1 CATSATSGKDGDEQFF TGTGCCACCAGTGCGACTAGCGGGAAGGATGGCGATGAGCAGTTCTTC
NA NA TRBJ2-1 TRBV11-2 CASSLRGGGYNEQFF TGTGCCAGCAGCTTAAGGGGGGGTGGCTACAATGAGCAGTTCTTC
few NA TRBJ2-7 TRBV3-1 CASSQDVQSSYEQYF TGTGCCAGCAGCCAAGATGTACAGAGCTCCTACGAGCAGTACTTC
few TRBD1 TRBJ2-5 TRBV20-1 CSAIPRGQEETQYF TGCAGTGCTATACCCCGGGGACAGGAAGAGACCCAGTACTTC
few NA TRBJ2-3 TRBV5-1 CASSEGTLSTDTQYF TGCGCCAGCAGCGAGGGGACCCTGAGCACAGATACGCAGTATTTT
NA NA TRBJ1-4 TRBV18 CASSGGAREKLFF TGTGCCAGCTCAGGAGGGGCGCGGGAAAAACTGTTTTTT
few NA TRBJ1-5 TRBV30 CAWSVHSGQPQHF TGTGCCTGGAGTGTACACTCCGGCCAGCCCCAGCATTTT
many TRBD1 TRBJ2-7 TRBV6-5 CASKVGTARLTLYEQYF TGTGCCAGCAAGGTAGGGACAGCCAGACTCACCCTCTACGAGCAGTACTTC
few TRBD2 TRBJ2-3 TRBV29-1 CSVAVSGSGTDTQYF TGCAGCGTTGCCGTTAGCGGGAGTGGCACAGATACGCAGTATTTT
NA NA TRBJ2-7 TRBV12-3/TRBV12-4 CASRANGNYEQYF TGTGCCAGCAGAGCTAACGGAAACTACGAGCAGTACTTC
many NA TRBJ2-3 TRBV28 CASSFGGGATDTQYF TGTGCCAGCAGTTTTGGGGGGGGGGCGACAGATACGCAGTATTTT
few NA TRBJ2-2 TRBV24-1 CATTGDTHTGELFF TGTGCCACCACGGGGGACACCCACACCGGGGAGCTGTTTTTT
few TRBD1 TRBJ1-1 TRBV18 CASSSGTGAAGTEAFF TGTGCCAGCTCCTCCGGGACAGGGGCGGCCGGCACTGAAGCTTTCTTT
many NA TRBJ2-7 TRBV20-1 CSASGDTYEQYF TGCAGTGCTTCCGGGGATACCTACGAGCAGTACTTC
NA NA TRBJ2-5 TRBV7-2 CASSLGVRGRETQYF TGTGCCAGCAGCTTAGGGGTCAGGGGCCGAGAGACCCAGTACTTC
few TRBD2 TRBJ2-7 TRBV6-2/TRBV6-3 CASNPSGRAHEQYF TGTGCCAGCAATCCTAGCGGGAGGGCCCACGAGCAGTACTTC
many NA TRBJ1-1 TRBV12-3/TRBV12-4 CASSLGRGRWDTEAFF TGTGCCAGCAGTTTAGGAAGGGGTCGGTGGGACACTGAAGCTTTCTTT